This T cell receptor beta chain was captured by sequencing in a study of OX40 agonist ivuxolimab in advanced cancers. About the study: Intravenous ivuxolimab was administered to patients every 2 weeks at 0.01 to 10 mg/kg. Participants could have had prior anti-PD-1, anti-PD-L1 or anti-CTLA-4 therapy, and approximately 40% had some. Age averaged roughly 60 years (range roughly 20 to 90), and roughly 82% were male. The study's findings and limits: Among expanded peripheral T cells, antigen specificity went undetermined.

The CDR3 length is 13 residues. V lost 3 bases and J lost 6, with 12 bases in between. CDR1 MNHEY and CDR2 SMNVEV come from the germline V gene (reference sequence). Using immunoSEQ multiplex PCR, the repertoire was profiled, and TCRdb retains in-frame clones only, with some absent. The table lists under 45,000 clones, approximately 80% of them singletons, with approximately 11% in the top ten. A note on this clone: What it binds is not known.

Sequenced material: CD4+ or CD8+ T cells sorted from blood, taken in a trial of the OX40 agonist ivuxolimab. This rearrangement joins TRBV27 to TRBJ2-7; no clear D gene. This clonotype originated in an adult with an advanced solid tumor such as melanoma, head and neck, liver or kidney cancer. The CDR3: CASSFQRQREQYF. The CDR3 region has the DNA TGTGCCAGCAGTTTTCAACGACAACGCGAGCAGTACTTC.